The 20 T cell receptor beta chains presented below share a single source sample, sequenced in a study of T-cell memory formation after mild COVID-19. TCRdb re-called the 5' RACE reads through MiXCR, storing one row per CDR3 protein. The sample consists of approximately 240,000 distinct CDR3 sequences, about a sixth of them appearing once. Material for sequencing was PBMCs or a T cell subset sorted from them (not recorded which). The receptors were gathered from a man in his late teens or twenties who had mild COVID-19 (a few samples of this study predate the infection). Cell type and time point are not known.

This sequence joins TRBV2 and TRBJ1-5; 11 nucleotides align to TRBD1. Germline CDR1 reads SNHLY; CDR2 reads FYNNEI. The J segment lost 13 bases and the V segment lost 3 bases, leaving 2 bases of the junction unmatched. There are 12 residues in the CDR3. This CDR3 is CASSEDRGLQHF. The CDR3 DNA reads TGTGCCAGCAGTGAGGACAGGGGGCTTCAGCATTTT.

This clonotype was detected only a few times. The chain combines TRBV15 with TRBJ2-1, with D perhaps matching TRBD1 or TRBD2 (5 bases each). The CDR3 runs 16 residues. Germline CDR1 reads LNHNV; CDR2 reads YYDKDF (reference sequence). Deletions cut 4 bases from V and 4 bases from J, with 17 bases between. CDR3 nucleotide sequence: TGTGCCACCAGCAATAGTGAGGGGTCCTTTTACAATGAGCAGTTCTTC. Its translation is CATSNSEGSFYNEQFF.

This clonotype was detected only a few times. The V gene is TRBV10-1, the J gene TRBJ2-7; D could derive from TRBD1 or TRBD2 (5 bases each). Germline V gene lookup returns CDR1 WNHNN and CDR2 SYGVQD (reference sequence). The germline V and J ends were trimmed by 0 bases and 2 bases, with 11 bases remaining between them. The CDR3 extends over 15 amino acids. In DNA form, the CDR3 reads TGCGCCAGCAGTGAGTCTCCGGGACCTCCCTACGAGCAGTACTTC. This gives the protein CASSESPGPPYEQYF.

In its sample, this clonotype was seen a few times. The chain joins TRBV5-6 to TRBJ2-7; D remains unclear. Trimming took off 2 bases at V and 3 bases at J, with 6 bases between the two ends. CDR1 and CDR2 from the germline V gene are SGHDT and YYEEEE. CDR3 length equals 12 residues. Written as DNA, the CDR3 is TGTGCCAGCAGCTTAGGGAACTACGAGCAGTACTTC. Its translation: CASSLGNYEQYF.

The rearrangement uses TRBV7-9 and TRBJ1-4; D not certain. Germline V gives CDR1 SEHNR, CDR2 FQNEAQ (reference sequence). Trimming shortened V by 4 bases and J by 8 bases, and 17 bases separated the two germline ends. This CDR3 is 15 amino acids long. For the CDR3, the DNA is TGTGCCAGCAGCTCCGCCGAGATACTCAGGGAAAAACTGTTTTTT. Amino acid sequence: CASSSAEILREKLFF. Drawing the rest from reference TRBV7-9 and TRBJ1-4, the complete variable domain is DTGVSQNPRHKITKRGQNVTFRCDPISEHNRLYWYRQTLGQGPEFLTYFQNEAQLEKSRLLSDRFSAERPKGSFSTLEIQRTEQGDSAMYLCASSSAEILREKLFFGSGTQLSVL.

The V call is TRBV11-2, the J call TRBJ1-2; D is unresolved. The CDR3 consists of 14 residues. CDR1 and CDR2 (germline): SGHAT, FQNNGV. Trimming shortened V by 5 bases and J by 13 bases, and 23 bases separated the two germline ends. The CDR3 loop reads CASSPRFRPEIRTF. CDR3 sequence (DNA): TGTGCCAGCAGCCCTCGTTTCAGGCCTGAGATTCGCACCTTC. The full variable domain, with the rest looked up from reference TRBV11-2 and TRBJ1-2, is EAGVAQSPRYKIIEKRQSVAFWCNPISGHATLYWYQQILGQGPKLLIQFQNNGVVDDSQLPKDRFSAERLKGVDSTLKIQPAKLEDSAVYLCASSPRFRPEIRTFGSGTRLTVV.

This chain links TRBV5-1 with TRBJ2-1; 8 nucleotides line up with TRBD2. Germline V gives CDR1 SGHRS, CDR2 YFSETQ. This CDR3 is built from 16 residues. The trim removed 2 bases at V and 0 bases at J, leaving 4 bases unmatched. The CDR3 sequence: CASSFDLAGSYNEQFF. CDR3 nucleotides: TGCGCCAGCAGCTTCGATCTAGCGGGCTCCTACAATGAGCAGTTCTTC.

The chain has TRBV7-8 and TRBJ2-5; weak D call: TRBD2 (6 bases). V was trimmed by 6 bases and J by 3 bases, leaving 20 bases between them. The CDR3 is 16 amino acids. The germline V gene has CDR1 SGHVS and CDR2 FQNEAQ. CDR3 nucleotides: TGTGCCAGCAGTCCTACTAGCACGAGTCCGAAAGAGACCCAGTACTTC. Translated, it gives CASSPTSTSPKETQYF. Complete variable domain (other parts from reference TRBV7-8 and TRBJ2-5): GAGVSQSPRYKVAKRGQDVALRCDPISGHVSLFWYQQALGQGPEFLTYFQNEAQLDKSGLPSDRFFAERPEGSVSTLKIQRTQQEDSAVYLCASSPTSTSPKETQYFGPGTRLLVL.

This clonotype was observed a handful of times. CDR3 amino acids: CASSSSRTSNEQFF. The CDR3 DNA sequence: TGTGCCAGCAGCTCCTCCCGGACTAGTAATGAGCAGTTCTTC. The chain uses TRBV28 and TRBJ2-1, with 7 positions matching TRBD2. Germline V gene data show CDR1 as MDHEN and CDR2 as SYDVKM. This CDR3 has 14 amino acids. The trim removed 6 bases at V and 7 bases at J, leaving 9 bases unmatched.

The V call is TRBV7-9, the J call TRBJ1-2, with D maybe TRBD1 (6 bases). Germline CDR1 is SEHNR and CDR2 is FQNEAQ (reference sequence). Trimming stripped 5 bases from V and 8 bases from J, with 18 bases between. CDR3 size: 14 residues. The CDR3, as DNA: TGTGCCAGCAGCCCGGAAGACAGGTGGAACGGCTACACCTTC. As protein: CASSPEDRWNGYTF. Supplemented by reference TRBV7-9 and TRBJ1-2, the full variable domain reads DTGVSQNPRHKITKRGQNVTFRCDPISEHNRLYWYRQTLGQGPEFLTYFQNEAQLEKSRLLSDRFSAERPKGSFSTLEIQRTEQGDSAMYLCASSPEDRWNGYTFGSGTRLTVV.

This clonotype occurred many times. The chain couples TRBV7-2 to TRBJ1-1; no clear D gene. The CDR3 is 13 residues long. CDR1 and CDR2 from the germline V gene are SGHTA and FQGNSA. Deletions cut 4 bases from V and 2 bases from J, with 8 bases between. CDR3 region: CASSSNLNTEAFF. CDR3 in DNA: TGTGCCAGCAGCTCAAACCTAAACACTGAAGCTTTCTTT.

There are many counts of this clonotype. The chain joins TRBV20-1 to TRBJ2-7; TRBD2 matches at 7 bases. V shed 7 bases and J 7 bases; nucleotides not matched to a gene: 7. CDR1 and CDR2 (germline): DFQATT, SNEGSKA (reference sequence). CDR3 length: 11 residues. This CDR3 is CSGGLGGEQYF. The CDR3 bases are TGCAGTGGTGGACTAGGCGGGGAGCAGTACTTC.

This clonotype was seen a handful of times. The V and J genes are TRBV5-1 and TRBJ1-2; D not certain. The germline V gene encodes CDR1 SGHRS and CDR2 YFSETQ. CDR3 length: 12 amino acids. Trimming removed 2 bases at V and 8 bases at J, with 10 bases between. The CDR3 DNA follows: TGCGCCAGCAGCTTTGATGGGTCGGGCTACACCTTC. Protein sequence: CASSFDGSGYTF.

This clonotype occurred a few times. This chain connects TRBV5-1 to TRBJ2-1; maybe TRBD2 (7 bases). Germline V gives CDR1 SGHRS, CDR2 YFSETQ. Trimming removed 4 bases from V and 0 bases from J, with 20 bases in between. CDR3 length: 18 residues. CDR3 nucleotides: TGCGCCAGCAGCGGGGGGGGCGGGGGCTTCAGCTCCTACAATGAGCAGTTCTTC. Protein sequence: CASSGGGGGFSSYNEQFF.

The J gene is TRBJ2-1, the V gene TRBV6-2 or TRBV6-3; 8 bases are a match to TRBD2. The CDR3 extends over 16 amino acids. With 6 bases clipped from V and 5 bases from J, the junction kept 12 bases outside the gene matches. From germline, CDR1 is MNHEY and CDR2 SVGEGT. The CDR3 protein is CASRIIGLAGDNEQFF. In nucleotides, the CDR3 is TGTGCCAGCAGAATAATAGGACTAGCAGGTGACAATGAGCAGTTCTTC.

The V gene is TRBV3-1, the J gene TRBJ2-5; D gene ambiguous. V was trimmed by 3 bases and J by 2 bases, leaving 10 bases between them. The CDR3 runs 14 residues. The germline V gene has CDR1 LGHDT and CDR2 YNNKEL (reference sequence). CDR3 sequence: CASSQLAAQETQYF. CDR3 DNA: TGTGCCAGCAGCCAGTTGGCAGCGCAAGAGACCCAGTACTTC.

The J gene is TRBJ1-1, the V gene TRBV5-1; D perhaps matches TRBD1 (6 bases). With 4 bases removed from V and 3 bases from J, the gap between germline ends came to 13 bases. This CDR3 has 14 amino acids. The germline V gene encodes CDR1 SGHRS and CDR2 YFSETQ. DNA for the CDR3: TGCGCCAGCAGCCAGGACAGTTTCGACACTGAAGCTTTCTTT. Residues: CASSQDSFDTEAFF.

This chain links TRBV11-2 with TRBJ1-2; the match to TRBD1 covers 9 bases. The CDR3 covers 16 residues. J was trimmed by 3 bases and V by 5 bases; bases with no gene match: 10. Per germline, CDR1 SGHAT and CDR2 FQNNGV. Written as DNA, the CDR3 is TGTGCCAGCAGCCCCGGGACGGGACAGGGAGACTATGGCTACACCTTC. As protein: CASSPGTGQGDYGYTF.

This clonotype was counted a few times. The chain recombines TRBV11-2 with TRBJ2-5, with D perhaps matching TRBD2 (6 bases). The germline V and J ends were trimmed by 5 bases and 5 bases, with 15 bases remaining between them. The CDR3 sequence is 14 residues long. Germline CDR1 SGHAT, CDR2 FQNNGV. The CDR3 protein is CASSKGGDSETQYF. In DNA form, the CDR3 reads TGTGCCAGCAGCAAAGGCGGGGACTCGGAGACCCAGTACTTC.

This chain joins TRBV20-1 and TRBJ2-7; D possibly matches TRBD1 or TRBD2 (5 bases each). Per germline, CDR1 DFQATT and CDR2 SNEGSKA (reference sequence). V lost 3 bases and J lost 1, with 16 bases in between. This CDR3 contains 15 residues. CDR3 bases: TGCAGTGCTAGTTTCTCCCCGGGACCGTCCTACGAGCAGTACTTC. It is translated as CSASFSPGPSYEQYF.